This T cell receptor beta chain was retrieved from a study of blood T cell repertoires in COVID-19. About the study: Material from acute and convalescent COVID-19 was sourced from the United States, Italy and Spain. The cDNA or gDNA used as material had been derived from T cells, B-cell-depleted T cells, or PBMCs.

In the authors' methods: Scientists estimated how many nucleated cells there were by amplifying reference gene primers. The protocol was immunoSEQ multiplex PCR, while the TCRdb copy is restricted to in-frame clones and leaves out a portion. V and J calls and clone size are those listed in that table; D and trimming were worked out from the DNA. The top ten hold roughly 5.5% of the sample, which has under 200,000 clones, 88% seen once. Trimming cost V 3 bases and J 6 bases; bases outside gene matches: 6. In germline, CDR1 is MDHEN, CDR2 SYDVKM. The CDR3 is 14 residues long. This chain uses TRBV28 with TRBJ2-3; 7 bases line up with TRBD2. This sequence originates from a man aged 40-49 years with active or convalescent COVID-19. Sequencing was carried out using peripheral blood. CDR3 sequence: CASSLRLGGDTQYF. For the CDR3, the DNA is TGTGCCAGCAGTTTGAGACTCGGGGGGGATACGCAGTATTTT.